The next 3 T cell receptor beta chains were all read from a single sample in a study of Ad26.COV2.S vaccination and SARS-CoV-2 variants. Treatment specified: some 20 received Ad26.COV2.S at low or high dose, single or two shots; several received placebo; per-sample allocation not given. Sampling happened 63 days after the first vaccine or placebo injection. Here immunoSEQ multiplex PCR was the method, and the copy in TCRdb shows in-frame clones only, minus some. The sample lists fewer than 400,000 clones; 75% to 90% were seen once. Here the sequenced sample was peripheral blood, taken in a trial of Ad26.COV2.S vaccine versus placebo. Source of these receptors: a person aged 18 to 59 who received the Ad26.COV2.S COVID-19 vaccine or a placebo.

This rearrangement joins TRBV19 to TRBJ2-5; D is tentatively TRBD1 or TRBD2 (6 bases each). CDR1 and CDR2 (germline): LNHDA, SQIVND (reference sequence). The CDR3 spans 16 residues. Trimming stripped 2 bases from V and 3 bases from J, with 16 bases between. The CDR3 DNA sequence: TGTGCCAGTAGTATAATCTGGGGGGCAGCGAAAGAGACCCAGTACTTC. It encodes CASSIIWGAAKETQYF.

V gene TRBV10-3 combines with J gene TRBJ1-3; perhaps TRBD1 as D (6 bases). Trimming pared 6 bases from V and 2 bases from J, leaving 14 bases between. In germline, CDR1 is ENHRY, CDR2 SYGVKD. The CDR3 sequence is 15 residues long. The CDR3 loop is CAIRQGTTAGNTIYF. The CDR3 bases are TGTGCCATCAGACAGGGTACAACGGCTGGAAACACCATATATTTT.

CDR3 residues: CASSLSSGGPRYEQYF. For the CDR3, the DNA is TGCGCCAGCAGCTTGTCTAGCGGGGGGCCTCGGTACGAGCAGTACTTC. The V and J genes are TRBV5-1 and TRBJ2-7, with 11 nucleotides matching TRBD2. CDR1 SGHRS and CDR2 YFSETQ come from the germline V gene. The length of the CDR3 is 16 residues. Trimming removed 1 base from V and 4 bases from J; junction bases left unmatched: 7.